This T cell receptor beta chain appears in the sequencing data of a study of blood T cell repertoires in COVID-19. Background on the study: Specimens from acute and convalescent COVID-19 originated in the United States, Italy and Spain.

Data came from immunoSEQ multiplex PCR; TCRdb stores just in-frame clones and leaves some out. Altogether 150,000 to 200,000 clones are present, 90% to 95% being singletons, with the ten largest covering 2%. Germline V CDR1 and CDR2: SGHRS, YFSETQ. V was cut by 4 bases and J by 0 bases, with 10 bases left in between. The CDR3 spans 14 residues. Material: peripheral blood. This rearrangement joins TRBV5-1 to TRBJ2-5; no clear D gene. This sequence originates from a woman aged 60-70 years with COVID-19, enrolled during active disease. The CDR3 sequence is CASSPSVYQETQYF. The CDR3 DNA reads TGCGCCAGCAGCCCGTCTGTCTACCAAGAGACCCAGTACTTC.